This T cell receptor (beta chain) was identified during a study of shared clonotypes between healthy human individuals. Overall study: Three CD4 naive, three CD4 memory, two CD8 naive and one CD8 memory plate were used per donor.

The length of the CDR3 is 15 residues. The V segment lost 5 bases and the J segment 7 bases; nucleotides outside the gene matches: 11. Per germline, CDR1 MNHEY and CDR2 SVGAGI. Generated by immunoSEQ multiplex PCR, the TCRdb table keeps only in-frame clones and is missing some. The sample has around 1,000,000 clones; around three quarters are singletons. The sequence was obtained from a man aged 18 to 29 in good health. Some clones in this sample may be carry-over from other donors' samples. The chain links TRBV6-5 to TRBJ1-2, with TRBD1 matching 9 bases. The sequenced material came from memory CD4+ T cells from PBMCs. Subset of the sample: CD45RA-negative fraction. As DNA, the CDR3 is TGTGCCAGCAGTCCCGGGACAGGGATCAGGGGTGGCTACACCTTC. It is translated as CASSPGTGIRGGYTF.